A single sample gave rise to the 9 T cell receptor beta chains below, sequenced in a study of neurological immune-mediated disorders (dated by TCRdb to the late 2010s). Library preparation employed 5' RACE. Sequencing was carried out with an Illumina HiSeq 2500. The public reads were reanalyzed by TCRdb: fastp trimming at Q25, MiXCR alignment, in-frame beta chains only. Rows are combined by CDR3 protein, so each entry shows the most common genes and DNA. The sample has some 95,000 distinct CDR3 sequences on record, around 3.4% of them singletons. About 6% of the sample goes to the ten largest clones. Sample: PBMCs. All receptors derive from a woman between 18 and 30 years old with multiple sclerosis.

The chain couples TRBV18 to TRBJ1-2; TRBD1 might be the D (5 bases). In germline, CDR1 is KGHSH, CDR2 LQKENI. V shed 3 bases and J shed 1 base, with 18 bases lying between them. The CDR3 is made up of 17 amino acids. The CDR3 DNA is TGTGCCAGCTCACCCTTACTGGACGGGGGGGATAACTATGGCTACACCTTC. Translated: CASSPLLDGGDNYGYTF.

V usage is TRBV19 and J usage is TRBJ2-1; TRBD2 matches 8 bases. The CDR3 runs 13 residues. V shed 7 bases and J 8 bases; nucleotides not matched to a gene: 7. The germline CDR1 and CDR2 sequences are LNHDA and SQIVND (reference sequence). CDR3 region: CASNGRALDEQFF. In DNA, the CDR3 is TGTGCCAGTAACGGGAGGGCCTTAGATGAGCAGTTCTTC.

This clonotype was picked up many times. The chain recombines TRBV5-6 with TRBJ1-5; tentatively, D is TRBD1 (5 bases). CDR3 length: 16 amino acids. Germline loops: CDR1 SGHDT, CDR2 YYEEEE. Between the trimmed V and J ends, which lost 2 bases and 6 bases, there was a span of 18 bases. CDR3 nucleotides: TGTGCCAGCAGCTTCGGAGTCCAGGGTTTGGGTCAGCCCCAGCATTTT. Translation gives CASSFGVQGLGQPQHF.

This clonotype was counted ten times or more. The chain combines TRBV10-3 with TRBJ1-4, with D possibly being TRBD1 (5 bases). V was trimmed by 3 bases and J by 5 bases, leaving 13 bases between them. Germline V CDR1 and CDR2: ENHRY, SYGVKD. The length of the CDR3 is 15 residues. In DNA, the CDR3 is TGTGCCATCAGTGAAGTCCAGGGACTAAATGAAAAACTGTTTTTT. Translation: CAISEVQGLNEKLFF.

This clonotype has at least ten counts. The gene calls are TRBV4-2 and TRBJ2-1, with 9 bases lining up with TRBD2. The V and J ends lost 0 bases and 10 bases, in that order; junction bases with no gene match: 10. The CDR3 is made up of 16 amino acids. Germline CDR1 and CDR2: LGHNA and YNFKEQ. The CDR3 coding sequence is TGTGCCAGCAGCCAAGATGTCGCGGGGGGGCCTTGGGAGCAGTTCTTC. Protein sequence: CASSQDVAGGPWEQFF.

This clonotype has ten or more counts. This sequence joins TRBV7-2 and TRBJ1-6; D gene ambiguous. Per the germline V gene, CDR1 is SGHTA and CDR2 is FQGNSA. The CDR3 runs 15 residues. With 5 bases removed from V and 5 bases from J, the gap between germline ends came to 13 bases. The chain's CDR3 is CASSRRDGDNSPLHF. The CDR3 nucleotides are TGTGCCAGCAGCAGGAGGGATGGGGATAATTCACCCCTCCACTTT.

This clonotype showed up many times. The rearrangement uses TRBV7-8 and TRBJ1-1; no firm D call. Trimming took 5 bases from V and 0 from J, leaving 7 bases between them. The germline V gene has CDR1 SGHVS and CDR2 FQNEAQ. This CDR3 is built from 13 residues. In DNA form, the CDR3 reads TGTGCCAGCAGCAACCGTATGAACACTGAAGCTTTCTTT. Protein: CASSNRMNTEAFF.

This clonotype came up many times. The rearrangement joins TRBV11-2 to TRBJ1-6, with D unresolved. CDR3 length: 16 amino acids. CDR1 is SGHAT and CDR2 is FQNNGV in the germline V gene. V was trimmed by 1 base and J by 7 bases, leaving 14 bases between them. The CDR3 DNA sequence: TGTGCCAGCAGCTTAGTCGTCGGATTGCGCAATTCACCCCTCCACTTT. This sequence encodes CASSLVVGLRNSPLHF. Supplemented by reference TRBV11-2 and TRBJ1-6, the full variable domain reads EAGVAQSPRYKIIEKRQSVAFWCNPISGHATLYWYQQILGQGPKLLIQFQNNGVVDDSQLPKDRFSAERLKGVDSTLKIQPAKLEDSAVYLCASSLVVGLRNSPLHFGNGTRLTVT.

This clonotype occurred many times. V usage is TRBV4-2 and J usage is TRBJ2-1; 9 bases are a match to TRBD2. Germline values: CDR1 LGHNA, CDR2 YNFKEQ. V lost 1 base to trimming and J lost 7 bases; unmatched junction nucleotides: 8. CDR3 size: 16 residues. The CDR3 loop reads CASSQGTAGGKNEQFF. The CDR3 coding sequence is TGTGCCAGCAGCCAAGGTACAGCGGGGGGCAAGAATGAGCAGTTCTTC.